This TCR beta chain was sequenced during a study of blood T cell repertoires in COVID-19. The wider study: From the United States, Italy and Spain came samples of acute and convalescent COVID-19. Sources were T cells, B-cell-depleted T cells, or PBMCs; the material itself was cDNA or gDNA.

The CDR3 contains 13 residues. Germline CDR1 and CDR2: SGHDN and FVKESK. Trimming took 3 bases from V and 5 from J, leaving 7 bases between them. TCRdb's table, derived via immunoSEQ multiplex PCR, lists solely in-frame clones and lacks some. The sample lists 350,000 to 450,000 clones; 85% to 90% were seen once. Living in 24 US areas, the participants were between about 18 and 100 years of age. For recovered donors of Cohort 3, there were two negative PCRs, clearance, or symptom resolution. Sequenced material: PBMCs or T cells enriched from blood (not recorded which). This receptor was taken from a young man who had recovered from COVID-19. The J gene is TRBJ2-2, the V gene TRBV14; D possibly corresponds to TRBD1 (5 bases). The CDR3 sequence: CASSHQGTGELFF. CDR3 nucleotide sequence: TGTGCCAGCAGCCACCAGGGTACCGGGGAGCTGTTTTTT.